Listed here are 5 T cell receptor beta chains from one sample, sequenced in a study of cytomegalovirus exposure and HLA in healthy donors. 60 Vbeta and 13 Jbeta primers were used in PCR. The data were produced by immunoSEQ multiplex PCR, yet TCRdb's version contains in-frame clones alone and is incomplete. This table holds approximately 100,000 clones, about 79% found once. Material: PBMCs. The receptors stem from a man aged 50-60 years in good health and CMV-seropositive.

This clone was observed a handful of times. Written as DNA, the CDR3 is TGTGCCAGCAGTCGACAGGGGACCCAGTACTTC. Translating it yields CASSRQGTQYF. The J gene is TRBJ2-5, the V gene TRBV6-5; 7 bases agree with TRBD1. With V trimmed by 5 bases and J by 7 bases, 1 base remained unmatched. The CDR3 is 11 amino acids. Per the germline V gene, CDR1 is MNHEY and CDR2 is SVGAGI.

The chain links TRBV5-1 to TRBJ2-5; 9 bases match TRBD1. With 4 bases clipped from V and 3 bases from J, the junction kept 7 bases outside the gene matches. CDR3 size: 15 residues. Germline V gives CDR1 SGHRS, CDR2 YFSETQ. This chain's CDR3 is CASSGGTGPEETQYF. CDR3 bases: TGCGCCAGCAGCGGGGGGACAGGGCCTGAAGAGACCCAGTACTTC.

The CDR3, as DNA: TGTGCCAGCTCACCATATCCGGGGGAGACCCAGTACTTC. Its translation is CASSPYPGETQYF. V and J are TRBV18 and TRBJ2-5; weak D call: TRBD2 (5 bases). This CDR3 contains 13 residues. Trimming stripped 2 bases from V and 5 bases from J, with 9 bases between. CDR1 KGHSH and CDR2 LQKENI come from the germline V gene.

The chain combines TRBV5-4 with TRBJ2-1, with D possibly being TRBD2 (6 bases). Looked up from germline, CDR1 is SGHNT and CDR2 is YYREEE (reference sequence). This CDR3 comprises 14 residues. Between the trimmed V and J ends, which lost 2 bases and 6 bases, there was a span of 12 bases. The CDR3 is CASSFKAGLNEQFF. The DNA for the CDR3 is TGTGCCAGCAGCTTTAAAGCGGGCCTCAATGAGCAGTTCTTC.

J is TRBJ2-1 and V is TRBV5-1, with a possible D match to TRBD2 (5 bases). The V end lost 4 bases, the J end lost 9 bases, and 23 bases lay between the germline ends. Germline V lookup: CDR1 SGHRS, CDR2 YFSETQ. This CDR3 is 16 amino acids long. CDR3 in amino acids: CASSPLSTRGGGEQFF. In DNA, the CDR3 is TGCGCCAGCAGCCCCTTGAGCACTAGAGGTGGAGGTGAGCAGTTCTTC. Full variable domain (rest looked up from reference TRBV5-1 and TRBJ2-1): KAGVTQTPRYLIKTRGQQVTLSCSPISGHRSVSWYQQTPGQGLQFLFEYFSETQRNKGNFPGRFSGRQFSNSRSEMNVSTLELGDSALYLCASSPLSTRGGGEQFFGPGTRLTVL.